This T cell receptor beta chain was sequenced for a study of siplizumab effects on memory and regulatory T cells. General study results and limits: Suppressive capability of dividing Tregs from siplizumab cultures went unverified. Unstimulated subsets captured only a minor fraction of alloreactive clones. Naive T cells seemed more diverse than memory cells; they also seemed major alloresponse contributors.

TCRdb keeps only in-frame clones here, not all; method: immunoSEQ multiplex PCR. The data contain around 100,000 clones, about 91% of them singletons. Trimming stripped 6 bases from V and 3 bases from J, with 12 bases between. Per germline, CDR1 KGHSH and CDR2 LQKENI. The CDR3 runs 13 residues. Remarks on this clone: Its antigen is unidentified.

Sequencing was carried out using CD4+ T cells sorted from blood. The chain is built from TRBV18 and TRBJ2-7; D might be TRBD1 (6 bases). The source of this sequence is a human donor in good health. This CDR3 is CASSTGTHYEQYF. CDR3 DNA sequence: TGTGCCAGCTCCACCGGGACACACTACGAGCAGTACTTC.